This T cell receptor (beta chain) comes out of a study of shared clonotypes between healthy human individuals. The germline V gene has CDR1 SGHRS and CDR2 YFSETQ. The CDR3 spans 14 residues. With 3 bases clipped from V and 9 bases from J, the junction kept 9 bases outside the gene matches. The assay was immunoSEQ multiplex PCR, and TCRdb's table has in-frame clones only and misses some. The profile shows about 490,000 clones, 70% to 80% of them singletons. The healthy adult donors were HIV-negative and reported no recent acute infections or vaccinations. Input material: PBMCs. The source of this sequence is a woman aged 40 to 49 in good health. Some clones in this sample may be carry-over from other donors' samples. The rearrangement uses TRBV5-1 and TRBJ2-1, with 7 bases matching TRBD2. CDR3: CASSSVASGTEQFF. The CDR3 DNA sequence: TGCGCCAGCAGCTCGGTGGCTAGCGGAACTGAGCAGTTCTTC.